Below, one T cell receptor beta chain is given with its context. This record comes from a study of control samples from healthy donors and cancer patients. V dropped 0 bases and J dropped 2 bases, with 5 bases sitting between them. The CDR3 has 14 amino acids. Germline values: CDR1 LNHNV, CDR2 YYDKDF (reference sequence). Some clones are missing from TCRdb's copy, which holds only in-frame ones; the method was immunoSEQ multiplex PCR. The sample has tens of thousands of clones; more than 85% are singletons. The receptor was isolated from a woman in her fifties or sixties in good health. Sequencing was carried out using blood. V usage is TRBV15 and J usage is TRBJ1-5; D is unclear. As DNA, the CDR3 is TGTGCCACCAGCAGAGATTCGGGCAATCAGCCCCAGCATTTT. Protein product: CATSRDSGNQPQHF.